The 25 T cell receptor beta chains listed next were all sequenced from one sample in a study of blood T cell repertoires in COVID-19. Measured with immunoSEQ multiplex PCR; TCRdb has only the in-frame clones, and not every one. The sample carries some 200,000 clones, more than 75% recorded once. Sequencing input: peripheral blood. Receptors were obtained from a woman aged 18-29 years who had recovered from COVID-19.

The chain has TRBV2 and TRBJ1-6; perhaps TRBD1 as D (6 bases). CDR1 and CDR2 (germline): SNHLY, FYNNEI. This CDR3 contains 14 residues. Trimming removed 4 bases from V and 4 bases from J, with 8 bases in between. In nucleotides, the CDR3 is TGTGCCAGCAGTGGCAGGGGATATAATTCACCCCTCCACTTT. This sequence encodes CASSGRGYNSPLHF.

The chain is built from TRBV27 and TRBJ2-1, with D perhaps matching TRBD2 (5 bases). V shed 0 bases and J shed 0 bases, with 9 bases lying between them. The length of the CDR3 is 16 residues. Germline V gives CDR1 MNHEY, CDR2 SMNVEV (reference sequence). The CDR3 sequence is CASSLSSGSSYNEQFF. Written as DNA, the CDR3 is TGTGCCAGCAGTTTATCATCGGGAAGCTCCTACAATGAGCAGTTCTTC.

The CDR3 is CASSPQTSGNNEQFF. DNA of the CDR3: TGTGCCAGCTCACCACAAACTAGCGGAAACAATGAGCAGTTCTTC. The chain couples TRBV18 to TRBJ2-1; 8 bases are a match to TRBD2. V shed 1 base, J shed 5 bases, and the junction held 4 bases outside the gene matches. The CDR3 has 15 residues. CDR1 KGHSH and CDR2 LQKENI come from the germline V gene. Together with reference TRBV18 and TRBJ2-1, the CDR3 gives the full variable domain: NAGVMQNPRHLVRRRGQEARLRCSPMKGHSHVYWYRQLPEEGLKFMVYLQKENIIDESGMPKERFSAEFPKEGPSILRIQQVVRGDSAAYFCASSPQTSGNNEQFFGPGTRLTVL.

This rearrangement joins TRBV7-9 to TRBJ1-2; 10 bases fit TRBD1. The V segment lost 0 bases and the J segment 8 bases; nucleotides outside the gene matches: 3. CDR1 is SEHNR, CDR2 FQNEAQ, per germline (reference sequence). The CDR3 has 14 residues. The CDR3 DNA sequence: TGTGCCAGCAGCTTAGCCGGGACAGGGGAAGGCTACACCTTC. Protein: CASSLAGTGEGYTF.

The chain couples TRBV10-3 to TRBJ1-2, with 8 bases that match TRBD1. Germline V gene lookup returns CDR1 ENHRY and CDR2 SYGVKD. V gave up 2 bases and J gave up 7 bases; unmatched junction bases: 6. The CDR3 spans 14 residues. Written as DNA, the CDR3 is TGTGCCATCAGTGAGCAGGGGGCGGACGGTGGCTACACCTTC. Its protein is CAISEQGADGGYTF.

The chain links TRBV7-2 to TRBJ2-5; 11 positions match TRBD2. The CDR3 sequence is 17 residues long. The J segment lost 0 bases and the V segment lost 2 bases, leaving 5 bases of the junction unmatched. Germline CDR1 is SGHTA and CDR2 is FQGNSA. CDR3 DNA: TGTGCCAGCAGCTTACGAATAGCGGGGGGGAACCAAGAGACCCAGTACTTC. Protein: CASSLRIAGGNQETQYF.

J is TRBJ1-1 and V is TRBV5-4; D ambiguous. Germline V gene sequence: CDR1 SGHNT, CDR2 YYREEE (reference sequence). Trimming took off 0 bases at V and 4 bases at J, with 7 bases between the two ends. The CDR3 is 13 amino acids. The CDR3 bases are TGTGCCAGCAGCTTGGGGGCTCTCACTGAAGCTTTCTTT. Residues: CASSLGALTEAFF.

This clone was picked up one time. The rearrangement joins TRBV7-2 to TRBJ1-6; D call uncertain. From germline, CDR1 is SGHTA and CDR2 FQGNSA. This CDR3 spans 12 amino acids. V was trimmed by 3 bases and J by 16 bases, leaving 13 bases between them. Here the CDR3 reads CASSLEDGRLHF. The CDR3 region has the DNA TGTGCCAGCAGCTTGGAGGACGGGCGGCTCCACTTT.

This chain uses TRBV19 with TRBJ2-6, with 10 bases lining up with TRBD1. The J segment lost 2 bases and the V segment lost 7 bases, leaving 14 bases of the junction unmatched. Looked up from germline, CDR1 is LNHDA and CDR2 is SQIVND (reference sequence). The CDR3 sequence is 19 residues long. The CDR3 spells CASTFDGEDRGTGANVLTF. The DNA of the CDR3 is TGTGCCAGTACCTTCGATGGGGAGGACAGGGGGACTGGGGCCAACGTCCTGACTTTC.

The chain links TRBV24-1 to TRBJ1-2; D is possibly TRBD1 (6 bases). The V and J ends lost 4 bases and 10 bases respectively, with 12 bases between them. The CDR3 has 12 residues. From germline, CDR1 is KGHDR and CDR2 SFDVKD. CDR3 sequence: CATSESPGAYTF. CDR3 coding DNA: TGTGCCACCAGTGAGTCCCCAGGGGCCTACACCTTC.

J is TRBJ1-2 and V is TRBV15; D not certain. The germline gives CDR1 LNHNV, CDR2 YYDKDF (reference sequence). This CDR3 comprises 12 residues. V was pared by 3 bases and J by 3 bases, with 5 bases between. The CDR3 DNA reads TGTGCCACCAGCAGCCTTGACTATGGCTACACCTTC. Translated, it gives CATSSLDYGYTF.

The table lists this clone with a count of one. The rearrangement joins TRBV27 to TRBJ2-7, with D uncertain. V was clipped by 2 bases and J by 5 bases, with 13 bases between them. CDR3 length: 14 residues. Looked up from germline, CDR1 is MNHEY and CDR2 is SMNVEV (reference sequence). The CDR3 protein is CASSLARLSHEQYF. The CDR3 DNA reads as TGTGCCAGCAGTTTAGCCAGGTTATCCCACGAGCAGTACTTC.

This clone has only a few counts. The V gene is TRBV30, the J gene TRBJ1-4, with a possible D match to TRBD1 (5 bases). The V gene's germline CDR1 is GTSNPN and CDR2 SVGIG (reference sequence). V gave up 2 bases and J gave up 7 bases, with 11 bases separating them. This CDR3 is 13 amino acids long. For the CDR3, the DNA is TGTGCCTGGAGTAAGGGGCACGGTGAAAAACTGTTTTTT. As protein: CAWSKGHGEKLFF.

Only one count was recorded for this clone. This chain connects TRBV5-1 to TRBJ1-1, with 8 bases aligning to TRBD1. The CDR3 has 15 amino acids. Germline V gene lookup returns CDR1 SGHRS and CDR2 YFSETQ. V shed 4 bases and J 4 bases; nucleotides not matched to a gene: 9. The CDR3 here is CASSPSGQGGTEAFF. The CDR3 nucleotides read TGCGCCAGCAGCCCCTCTGGACAGGGCGGCACTGAAGCTTTCTTT.

The chain is built from TRBV7-2 and TRBJ2-2; D is ambiguous. This CDR3 is 12 amino acids long. CDR1 SGHTA and CDR2 FQGNSA come from the germline V gene. V gave up 5 bases and J gave up 8 bases, with 9 bases separating them. The CDR3 DNA reads TGTGCCAGCAGCCCAACTGAAGGGGAGCTGTTTTTT. Its translation is CASSPTEGELFF.

This chain uses TRBV3-1 (or the pseudogene TRBV3-2) with TRBJ2-1; 9 positions agree with TRBD2. Germline CDR1 reads LGHDT; CDR2 reads YNNKEL (reference sequence). Trimming took 1 base from V and 6 from J; bases not matched to a gene: 7. The CDR3 runs to 16 residues. CDR3 residues: CASSQAGGRAVNEQFF. The CDR3 nucleotides read TGTGCCAGCAGCCAAGCGGGCGGGAGGGCCGTCAATGAGCAGTTCTTC.

The J gene is TRBJ2-1, the V gene TRBV4-2, with 7 bases that match TRBD2. The CDR3 runs to 15 residues. J lost 6 bases, V lost 0 bases, and 5 bases had no gene match. CDR1 is LGHNA and CDR2 is YNFKEQ in the germline V gene. CDR3 amino acids: CASSQDPGRGNEQFF. The CDR3 DNA reads as TGTGCCAGCAGCCAAGATCCAGGGAGGGGCAATGAGCAGTTCTTC.

The rearrangement links TRBV6-5 to TRBJ2-5; 8 nucleotides align to TRBD1. CDR3 length equals 14 residues. Germline V lookup: CDR1 MNHEY, CDR2 SVGAGI. V was clipped by 6 bases and J by 5 bases; unmatched bases: 8. The CDR3 spells CASRDRGVWETQYF. The CDR3 coding sequence is TGTGCCAGCAGAGACAGGGGTGTTTGGGAGACCCAGTACTTC.

The chain recombines TRBV4-1 with TRBJ2-3; TRBD2 matches 8 bases. Per the germline V gene, CDR1 is MGHRA and CDR2 is YSYEKL. The CDR3 totals 17 residues. V lost 1 base, J lost 0 bases, and 6 bases stayed unmatched. The CDR3: CASSQVGGALSTDTQYF. In DNA form, the CDR3 reads TGCGCCAGCAGCCAAGTCGGGGGGGCGCTTAGCACAGATACGCAGTATTTT.

The rearrangement joins TRBV19 to TRBJ2-2; a possible D gene is TRBD1 (6 bases). The CDR3 is made up of 14 amino acids. V lost 5 bases and J 6 bases, leaving 13 bases between the germline ends. Per germline, CDR1 LNHDA and CDR2 SQIVND (reference sequence). The CDR3 loop is CASSFSPGAGELFF. The CDR3 DNA is TGTGCCAGTAGTTTCTCACCAGGGGCCGGGGAGCTGTTTTTT.

The V call is TRBV12-3 or TRBV12-4, the J call TRBJ2-1; 8 positions match TRBD2. The V and J ends lost 4 bases and 15 bases, in that order; junction bases with no gene match: 8. The CDR3 totals 12 residues. CDR3 residues: CASSSSAGAMFF. The CDR3 DNA is TGTGCCAGCAGTTCCTCAGCGGGGGCAATGTTCTTC.

This chain uses TRBV28 with TRBJ1-4; 9 bases match TRBD1. Trimming at V came to 5 bases and at J to 0 bases, leaving 10 bases not matched to a gene. Germline-derived CDR1 and CDR2 are MDHEN and SYDVKM. CDR3 length: 18 amino acids. The DNA for the CDR3 is TGTGCCAGCAGTCCGGGGACAGGGAAGGTTGCAACTAATGAAAAACTGTTTTTT. Protein sequence: CASSPGTGKVATNEKLFF. Full variable domain (remainder filled in from reference TRBV28 and TRBJ1-4): DVKVTQSSRYLVKRTGEKVFLECVQDMDHENMFWYRQDPGLGLRLIYFSYDVKMKEKGDIPEGYSVSREKKERFSLILESASTNQTSMYLCASSPGTGKVATNEKLFFGSGTQLSVL.

V gene TRBV6-1 combines with J gene TRBJ2-5; no clear D gene. The CDR3 is made up of 14 amino acids. Germline assignment: CDR1 MNHNS and CDR2 SASEGT. Between the trimmed V and J ends, which lost 1 base and 2 bases, there was a span of 8 bases. The CDR3 DNA reads TGTGCCAGCAGTGAAGTTGGCAGTCAAGAGACCCAGTACTTC. It translates to CASSEVGSQETQYF.

V is TRBV30 and J is TRBJ1-2; weak D call: TRBD1 (5 bases). CDR3 length: 14 residues. Germline V gene data show CDR1 as GTSNPN and CDR2 as SVGIG (reference sequence). V was shortened by 0 bases and J by 4 bases, with 12 bases between the two germline ends. The CDR3 is CAWSVLATAYGYTF. The CDR3 nucleotides read TGTGCCTGGAGTGTACTAGCGACAGCCTATGGCTACACCTTC.

V gene TRBV7-3 combines with J gene TRBJ2-7; TRBD2 matches 7 bases. The CDR3 totals 15 residues. Germline trimming cut 0 bases from V and 2 bases from J; bases unmatched to any gene: 4. Looked up from germline, CDR1 is SGHTA and CDR2 is FQGTGA. CDR3 loop: CASSLTGGRPYEQYF. DNA of the CDR3: TGTGCCAGCAGCTTAACGGGGGGGAGACCCTACGAGCAGTACTTC. The full variable domain, its missing parts supplied by reference TRBV7-3 and TRBJ2-7, is GAGVSQTPSNKVTEKGKYVELRCDPISGHTALYWYRQSLGQGPEFLIYFQGTGAADDSGLPNDRFFAVRPEGSVSTLKIQRTERGDSAVYLCASSLTGGRPYEQYFGPGTRLTVT.